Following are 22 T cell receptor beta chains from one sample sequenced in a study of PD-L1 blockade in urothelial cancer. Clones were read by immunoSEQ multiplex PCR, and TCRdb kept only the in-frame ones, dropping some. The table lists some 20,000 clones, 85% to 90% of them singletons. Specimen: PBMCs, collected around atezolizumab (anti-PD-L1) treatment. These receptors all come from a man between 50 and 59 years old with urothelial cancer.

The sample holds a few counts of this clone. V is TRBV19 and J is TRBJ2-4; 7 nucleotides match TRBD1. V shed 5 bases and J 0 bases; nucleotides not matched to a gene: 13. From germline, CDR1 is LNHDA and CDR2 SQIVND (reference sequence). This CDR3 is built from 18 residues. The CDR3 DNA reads TGTGCCAGTAGTGATCCCGACAGGGTGAAACTAGCCAAAAACATTCAGTACTTC. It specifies CASSDPDRVKLAKNIQYF.

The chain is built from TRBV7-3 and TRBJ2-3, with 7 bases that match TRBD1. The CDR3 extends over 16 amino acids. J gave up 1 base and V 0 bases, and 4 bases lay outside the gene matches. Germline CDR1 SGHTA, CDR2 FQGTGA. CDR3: CASSLTLGGGTDTQYF. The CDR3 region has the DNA TGTGCCAGCAGCTTAACGCTAGGGGGCGGCACAGATACGCAGTATTTT.

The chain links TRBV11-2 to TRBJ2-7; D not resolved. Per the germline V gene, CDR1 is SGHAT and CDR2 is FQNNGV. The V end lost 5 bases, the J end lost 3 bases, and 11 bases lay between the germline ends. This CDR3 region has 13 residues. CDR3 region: CASSLGSFYEQYF. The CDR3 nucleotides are TGTGCCAGCAGCCTCGGGTCCTTCTACGAGCAGTACTTC.

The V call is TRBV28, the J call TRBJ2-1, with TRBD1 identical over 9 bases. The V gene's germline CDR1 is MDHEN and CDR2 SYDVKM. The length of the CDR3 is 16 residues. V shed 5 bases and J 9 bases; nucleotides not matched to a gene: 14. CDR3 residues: CASSPRTGVNVVEQFF. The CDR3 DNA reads TGTGCCAGCAGTCCAAGGACAGGGGTGAATGTTGTTGAGCAGTTCTTC.

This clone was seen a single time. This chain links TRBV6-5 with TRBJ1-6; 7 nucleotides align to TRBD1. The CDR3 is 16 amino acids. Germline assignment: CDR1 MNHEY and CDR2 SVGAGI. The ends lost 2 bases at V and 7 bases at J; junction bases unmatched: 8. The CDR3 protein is CASSYSFTGANSPLHF. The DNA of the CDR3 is TGTGCCAGCAGTTACAGTTTTACAGGGGCAAATTCACCCCTCCACTTT.

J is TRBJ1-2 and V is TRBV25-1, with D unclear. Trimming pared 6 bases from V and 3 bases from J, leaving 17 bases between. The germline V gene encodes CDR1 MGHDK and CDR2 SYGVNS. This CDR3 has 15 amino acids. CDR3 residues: CASRRETPGDYGYTF. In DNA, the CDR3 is TGTGCCAGCAGGAGGGAGACCCCGGGTGACTATGGCTACACCTTC.

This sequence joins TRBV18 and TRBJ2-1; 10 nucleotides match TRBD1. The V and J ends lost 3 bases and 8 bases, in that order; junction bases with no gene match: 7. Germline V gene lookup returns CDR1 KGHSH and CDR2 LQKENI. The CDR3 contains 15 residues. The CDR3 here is CASSPGDRGWDEQFF. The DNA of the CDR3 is TGTGCCAGCTCACCCGGGGACAGGGGTTGGGATGAGCAGTTCTTC.

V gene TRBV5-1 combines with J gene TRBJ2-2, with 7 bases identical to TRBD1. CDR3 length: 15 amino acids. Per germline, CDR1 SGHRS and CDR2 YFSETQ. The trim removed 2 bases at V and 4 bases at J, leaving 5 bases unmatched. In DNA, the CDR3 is TGCGCCAGCAGCTTATTTACAGGGGTCACCGGGGAGCTGTTTTTT. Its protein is CASSLFTGVTGELFF.

CDR3 protein: CASTWTGGYGYTF. The DNA of the CDR3 is TGCGCCAGCACCTGGACAGGGGGCTATGGCTACACCTTC. The chain joins TRBV5-1 to TRBJ1-2; 10 bases match TRBD1. CDR1 is SGHRS and CDR2 is YFSETQ in the germline V gene. After removal of 6 bases from V and 4 bases from J, the junction contained 3 bases not matched to a gene. This CDR3 has 13 amino acids.

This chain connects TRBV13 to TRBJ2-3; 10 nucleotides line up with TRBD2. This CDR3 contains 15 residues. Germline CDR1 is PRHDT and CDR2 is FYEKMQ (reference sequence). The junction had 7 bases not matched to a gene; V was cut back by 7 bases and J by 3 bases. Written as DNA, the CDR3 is TGTGCCAGCACCTCCGGACTAGCGGTTACAGATACGCAGTATTTT. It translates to CASTSGLAVTDTQYF.

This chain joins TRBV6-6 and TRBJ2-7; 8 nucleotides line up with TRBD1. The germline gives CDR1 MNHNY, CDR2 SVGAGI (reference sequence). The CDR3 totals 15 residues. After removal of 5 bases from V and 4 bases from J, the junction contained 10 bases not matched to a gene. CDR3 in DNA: TGTGCCAGCAGTCCCCGTCAGGGGGCGGCGTACGAGCAGTACTTC. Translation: CASSPRQGAAYEQYF.

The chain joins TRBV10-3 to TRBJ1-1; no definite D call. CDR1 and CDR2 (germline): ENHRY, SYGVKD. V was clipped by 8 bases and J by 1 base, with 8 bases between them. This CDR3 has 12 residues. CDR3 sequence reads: CAIGPGNTEAFF. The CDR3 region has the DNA TGTGCCATCGGTCCAGGGAACACTGAAGCTTTCTTT.

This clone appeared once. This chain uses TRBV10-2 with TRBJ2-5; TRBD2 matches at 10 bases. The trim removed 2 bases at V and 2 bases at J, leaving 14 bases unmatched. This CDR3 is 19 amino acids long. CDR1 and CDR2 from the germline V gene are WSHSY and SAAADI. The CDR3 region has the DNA TGCGCCAGCAGTGAGCCCGGAATGAAAGGACTAGCGGTACAAGAGACCCAGTACTTC. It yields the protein CASSEPGMKGLAVQETQYF.

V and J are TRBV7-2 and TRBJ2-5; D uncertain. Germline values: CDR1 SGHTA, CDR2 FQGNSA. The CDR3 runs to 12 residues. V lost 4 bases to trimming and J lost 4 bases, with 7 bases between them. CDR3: CASSSSLETQYF. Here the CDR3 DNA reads TGTGCCAGCAGCTCCAGTTTAGAGACCCAGTACTTC.

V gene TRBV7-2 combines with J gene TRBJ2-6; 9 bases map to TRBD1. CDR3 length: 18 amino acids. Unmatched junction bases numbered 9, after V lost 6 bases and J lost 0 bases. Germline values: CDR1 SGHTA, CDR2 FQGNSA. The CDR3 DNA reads TGTGCCAGCAGTCCCGGGACAGGGTCTCTCTCTGGGGCCAACGTCCTGACTTTC. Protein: CASSPGTGSLSGANVLTF.

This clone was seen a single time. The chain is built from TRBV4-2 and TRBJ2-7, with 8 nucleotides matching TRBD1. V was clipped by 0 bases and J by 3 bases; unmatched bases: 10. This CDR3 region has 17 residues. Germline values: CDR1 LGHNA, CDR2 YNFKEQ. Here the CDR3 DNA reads TGTGCCAGCAGCCAAGAACAGGCGACAGGGGTGCGCTACGAGCAGTACTTC. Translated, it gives CASSQEQATGVRYEQYF.

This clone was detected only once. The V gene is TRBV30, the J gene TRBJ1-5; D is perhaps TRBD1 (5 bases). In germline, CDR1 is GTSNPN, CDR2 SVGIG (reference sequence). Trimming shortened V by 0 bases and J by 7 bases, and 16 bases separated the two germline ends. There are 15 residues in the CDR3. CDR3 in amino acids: CAWSVSGTTNQPQHF. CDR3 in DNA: TGTGCCTGGAGTGTCTCCGGGACTACGAACCAGCCCCAGCATTTT.

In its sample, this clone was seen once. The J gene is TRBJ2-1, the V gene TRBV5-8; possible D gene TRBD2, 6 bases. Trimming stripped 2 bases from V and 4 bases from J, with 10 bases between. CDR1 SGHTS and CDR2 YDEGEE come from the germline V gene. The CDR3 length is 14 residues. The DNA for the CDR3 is TGTGCCAGCAGCTTCGGAGGGGCTTACAATGAGCAGTTCTTC. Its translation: CASSFGGAYNEQFF.

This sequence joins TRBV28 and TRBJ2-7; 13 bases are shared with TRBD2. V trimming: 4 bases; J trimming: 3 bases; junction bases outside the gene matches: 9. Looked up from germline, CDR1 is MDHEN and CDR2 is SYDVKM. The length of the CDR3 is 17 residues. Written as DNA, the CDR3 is TGTGCCAGCAGTTACAAACTAGCGGGAGGGCCATACTACGAGCAGTACTTC. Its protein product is CASSYKLAGGPYYEQYF.

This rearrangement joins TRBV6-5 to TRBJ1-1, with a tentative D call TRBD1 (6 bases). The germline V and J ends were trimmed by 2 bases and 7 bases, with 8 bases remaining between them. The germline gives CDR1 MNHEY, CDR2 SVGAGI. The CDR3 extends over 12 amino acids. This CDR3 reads CASSYTGIEAFF. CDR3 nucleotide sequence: TGTGCCAGCAGTTACACAGGGATTGAAGCTTTCTTT.

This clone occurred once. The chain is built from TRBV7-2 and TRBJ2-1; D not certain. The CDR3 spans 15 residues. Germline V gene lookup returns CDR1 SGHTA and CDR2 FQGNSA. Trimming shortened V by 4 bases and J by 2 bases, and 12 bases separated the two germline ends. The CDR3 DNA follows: TGTGCCAGCAGCTGGAACAGATACACCTACAATGAGCAGTTCTTC. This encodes CASSWNRYTYNEQFF.

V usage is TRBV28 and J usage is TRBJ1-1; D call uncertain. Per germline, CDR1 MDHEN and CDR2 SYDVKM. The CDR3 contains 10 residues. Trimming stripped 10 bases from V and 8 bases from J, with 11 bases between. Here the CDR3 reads CATTSQEAFF. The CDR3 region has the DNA TGTGCCACAACATCACAGGAAGCTTTCTTT.